This is a list of T cell receptor beta chains from one sample in a study of shared T cell receptors in the human thymus. Only in-frame clones appear in the TCRdb table, and some are missing; sequencing was by immunoSEQ multiplex PCR. Of approximately 760,000 clones in the sample, approximately 85% were seen once. This sample also appeared in a second study, on human thymus T cells.

The sequenced material came from thymocytes. The receptor set was obtained from a girl in the first two years of life with a congenital heart defect. Both conserved end residues are part of each CDR3. A D gene is named only where the DNA matches it firmly. Clone size is given for some rows only: seen once, a few or many times, or a class if the clone is expanded.

-,-,TRBV5-8,TRBJ2-4,CASRRHPGGLAKNIQYF,TGTGCCAGCAGGAGGCATCCCGGGGGTTTAGCCAAAAACATTCAGTACTTC
-,TRBD1,TRBV5-1,TRBJ1-1,CASSLEEGARTEAFF,TGCGCCAGCAGCCTAGAAGAGGGGGCGCGGACTGAAGCTTTCTTT
-,TRBD1,TRBV7-6,TRBJ2-6,CASSSRTGSRPGANVLTF,TGTGCCAGCAGCTCACGGACAGGTTCCCGGCCTGGGGCCAACGTCCTGACTTTC
-,TRBD1,TRBV14,TRBJ2-2,CASSLGDRGSPNTGELFF,TGTGCCAGCAGCTTAGGGGACAGGGGCTCTCCGAACACCGGGGAGCTGTTTTTT
-,-,TRBV6-5,TRBJ1-1,CASRPADRTNTEAFF,TGTGCCAGCAGACCGGCCGACAGGACGAACACTGAAGCTTTCTTT
-,TRBD2,TRBV11-2,TRBJ2-5,CASSITSGTLPRETQYF,TGTGCCAGCAGCATCACTAGCGGGACCCTCCCGAGGGAGACCCAGTACTTC
few,TRBD2,TRBV28,TRBJ2-1,CASSLQSSGPYYNEQFF,TGTGCCAGCAGTTTACAGAGTAGCGGGCCCTACTACAATGAGCAGTTCTTC
-,-,TRBV27,TRBJ2-1,CASSPRTSAQFF,TGTGCCAGCAGCCCAAGGACATCAGCGCAGTTCTTC
-,-,TRBV25-1,TRBJ1-2,CASSVKQGGTRGYTF,TGTGCCAGCAGTGTAAAACAGGGTGGTACCAGGGGCTACACCTTC
-,-,TRBV19,TRBJ1-6,CASSIRVYNSPLHF,TGTGCCAGTAGTATAAGAGTTTATAATTCACCCCTCCACTTT
once,-,TRBV10-3,TRBJ2-7,CAIRHNEQYF,TGTGCCATCAGACACAACGAGCAGTACTTC
-,TRBD1,TRBV5-6,TRBJ2-6,CASSLAGQGFSGANVLTF,TGTGCCAGCAGCTTGGCAGGACAGGGTTTCTCTGGGGCCAACGTCCTGACTTTC
-,TRBD1,TRBV9,TRBJ1-2,CASSATGDYGYTF,TGTGCCAGCAGCGCGACAGGGGACTATGGCTACACCTTC
few,-,TRBV12-5,TRBJ1-2,CASGLNSHYGYTF,TGTGCTAGTGGTTTGAACTCGCACTATGGCTACACCTTC
once,-,TRBV13,TRBJ1-2,CASSSTGVYGYTF,TGTGCCAGCAGCTCAACAGGTGTTTATGGCTACACCTTC
-,-,TRBV27,TRBJ2-2,CASSLFPLTGELFF,TGTGCCAGCAGTTTATTCCCCCTCACCGGGGAGCTGTTTTTT
-,-,TRBV2,TRBJ2-6,CASSPVGVPGANVLTF,TGTGCCAGCAGCCCCGTCGGGGTACCCGGGGCCAACGTCCTGACTTTC
once,TRBD1,TRBV18,TRBJ1-5,CASSPGEGQGRYQPQHF,TGTGCCAGCTCACCGGGGGAGGGACAGGGGCGATATCAGCCCCAGCATTTT
-,-,TRBV7-3,TRBJ2-1,CASSVRGGALYNEQFF,TGTGCCAGCAGCGTACGTGGGGGGGCCCTATACAATGAGCAGTTCTTC
-,TRBD1,TRBV6-5,TRBJ1-2,CASRTDRAYGYTF,TGTGCCAGCAGAACGGACAGGGCCTATGGCTACACCTTC
-,TRBD1,TRBV30,TRBJ1-2,CAWSSRTLAGQGTDGYTF,TGTGCCTGGAGTTCCCGAACCCTGGCTGGACAGGGGACGGATGGCTACACCTTC
-,TRBD1,TRBV6-1,TRBJ1-5,CASSGPPGQGNQPQHF,TGTGCCAGCAGTGGACCCCCGGGACAGGGCAATCAGCCCCAGCATTTT
-,-,TRBV27,TRBJ1-4,CASSPRGRVPLKLFF,TGTGCCAGCAGCCCCAGGGGCAGGGTGCCTCTAAAACTGTTTTTT
-,TRBD1,TRBV27,TRBJ1-3,CASSSDPDRGDSGNTIYF,TGTGCCAGCAGTTCGGATCCCGACAGGGGGGACTCTGGAAACACCATATATTTT
-,-,TRBV6-5,TRBJ2-7,CASSYSWQGYEQYF,TGTGCCAGCAGTTACTCATGGCAGGGCTACGAGCAGTACTTC
once,-,TRBV5-1,TRBJ2-7,CASSLGDNPYEQYF,TGCGCCAGCAGCTTGGGCGACAATCCCTACGAGCAGTACTTC
-,-,TRBV6-6,TRBJ1-6,CASSYGSNSPLHF,TGTGCCAGCAGTTACGGCTCTAATTCACCCCTCCACTTT
-,TRBD1,TRBV28,TRBJ2-7,CASSLTGLGEQYF,TGTGCCAGCAGTTTGACAGGGTTGGGGGAGCAGTACTTC
-,-,TRBV9,TRBJ1-2,CASSGFGGADKRYGYTF,TGTGCCAGCAGCGGATTCGGGGGTGCGGACAAGAGGTATGGCTACACCTTC
once,-,TRBV5-5,TRBJ2-5,CASSPPRDTYKKETQYF,TGTGCCAGCAGCCCCCCCCGGGACACCTACAAAAAAGAGACCCAGTACTTC
-,-,TRBV12-1,TRBJ2-1,CASSAPTSGGKGDEQFF,TGTGCCAGCAGCGCCCCGACTAGCGGGGGGAAAGGGGATGAGCAGTTCTTC
-,-,TRBV4-1,TRBJ2-3,CASSQDSDLDTQYF,TGCGCCAGCAGCCAAGACTCGGACTTAGATACGCAGTATTTT
-,-,TRBV5-1,TRBJ1-1,CASSPPGGNLGEAFF,TGCGCCAGCAGCCCCCCTGGAGGGAATCTCGGTGAAGCTTTCTTT
-,-,TRBV6-4,TRBJ2-5,CASIRETQYF,TGTGCCAGCATCAGAGAGACCCAGTACTTC
-,TRBD1,TRBV15,TRBJ1-6,CATSRDLDRFSYNSPLHF,TGTGCCACCAGCAGAGATCTGGACAGGTTTTCCTATAATTCACCCCTCCACTTT
-,-,TRBV5-8,TRBJ2-7,CASPRQEAKSYEQYF,TGTGCCAGCCCCCGGCAGGAAGCCAAATCCTACGAGCAGTACTTC
-,TRBD1,TRBV12-5,TRBJ1-1,CASGPGTANTEAFF,TGTGCTAGTGGTCCTGGGACAGCGAACACTGAAGCTTTCTTT
-,-,TRBV10-3,TRBJ1-2,CAISTTGKPYGYTF,TGTGCCATCAGTACAACAGGGAAACCATATGGCTACACCTTC
-,TRBD1,TRBV9,TRBJ2-5,CASSDRDSSETQYF,TGTGCCAGCAGCGATCGGGACAGTTCAGAGACCCAGTACTTC
-,-,TRBV5-6,TRBJ2-3,CASSLEAASPTDTQYF,TGTGCCAGCAGCTTGGAGGCGGCTAGCCCGACAGATACGCAGTATTTT
-,TRBD1,TRBV2,TRBJ1-2,CAKDRSYGYTF,TGTGCCAAGGACAGGAGCTATGGCTACACCTTC
once,TRBD1,TRBV28,TRBJ2-7,CASSSPRDRANYEQYF,TGTGCCAGCAGTTCCCCCCGGGACAGGGCCAACTACGAGCAGTACTTC
-,TRBD2,TRBV18,TRBJ2-5,CASSLRGLAKETQYF,TGTGCCAGCTCCCTTCGGGGACTAGCGAAAGAGACCCAGTACTTC
-,-,TRBV6-1,TRBJ2-1,CASSTVRSTYNEQFF,TGTGCCAGCAGCACGGTAAGGAGCACCTACAATGAGCAGTTCTTC
-,-,TRBV7-2,TRBJ1-1,CASMWGGEAFF,TGTGCCAGCATGTGGGGCGGTGAAGCTTTCTTT
-,TRBD2,TRBV4-1,TRBJ2-1,CASSQAARAAGGNNEQFF,TGCGCCAGCAGCCAAGCCGCCCGGGCGGCGGGGGGGAACAATGAGCAGTTCTTC
few,-,TRBV7-8,TRBJ2-5,CASSLVTVLSDQETQYF,TGTGCCAGCAGCTTAGTAACGGTCCTTTCGGACCAAGAGACCCAGTACTTC
-,-,TRBV9,TRBJ1-2,CASSAPGHLNYGYTF,TGTGCCAGCAGCGCTCCGGGACACCTTAACTATGGCTACACCTTC
-,-,TRBV4-2,TRBJ2-5,CASSQKLKEGQETQYF,TGTGCCAGCAGCCAGAAACTTAAGGAGGGCCAAGAGACCCAGTACTTC
-,TRBD1,TRBV7-2,TRBJ1-5,CASSLAGSHGTAGYSNQPQHF,TGTGCCAGCAGCTTAGCGGGTTCCCACGGGACAGCTGGTTATAGCAATCAGCCCCAGCATTTT
-,-,TRBV4-1,TRBJ1-6,CASSHERKGPVYNSPLHF,TGCGCCAGCAGCCATGAAAGAAAGGGGCCTGTGTATAATTCACCCCTCCACTTT
once,TRBD2,TRBV10-2,TRBJ2-1,CASIPGLTYNEQFF,TGCGCCAGCATTCCGGGACTAACCTACAATGAGCAGTTCTTC
-,-,TRBV10-3,TRBJ1-2,CAIASGTPYGYTF,TGTGCCATTGCAAGTGGGACACCCTATGGCTACACCTTC
-,TRBD2,TRBV27,TRBJ2-5,CASSPTSTQETQYF,TGTGCCAGCAGTCCGACTAGCACCCAAGAGACCCAGTACTTC
-,-,TRBV27,TRBJ1-4,CASSDTANEKLFF,TGTGCCAGCAGCGACACGGCTAATGAAAAACTGTTTTTT
-,-,TRBV27,TRBJ1-5,CASRRYTGEPQHF,TGTGCCAGCAGGCGCTACACCGGGGAGCCCCAGCATTTT
-,TRBD1,TRBV4-3,TRBJ2-7,CASSQDWGGTGISYEQYF,TGCGCCAGCAGCCAAGATTGGGGAGGGACAGGGATCTCCTACGAGCAGTACTTC